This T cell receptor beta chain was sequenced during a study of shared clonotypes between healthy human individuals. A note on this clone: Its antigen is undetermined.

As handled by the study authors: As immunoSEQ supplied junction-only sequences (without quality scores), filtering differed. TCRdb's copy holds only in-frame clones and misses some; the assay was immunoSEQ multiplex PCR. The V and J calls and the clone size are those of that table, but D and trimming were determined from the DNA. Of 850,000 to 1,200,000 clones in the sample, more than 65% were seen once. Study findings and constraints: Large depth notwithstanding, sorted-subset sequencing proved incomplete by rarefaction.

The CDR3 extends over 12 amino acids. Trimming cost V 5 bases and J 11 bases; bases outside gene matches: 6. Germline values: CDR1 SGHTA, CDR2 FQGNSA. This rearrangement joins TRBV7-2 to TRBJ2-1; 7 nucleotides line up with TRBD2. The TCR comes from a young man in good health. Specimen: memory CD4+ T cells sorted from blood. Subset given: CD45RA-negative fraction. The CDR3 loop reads CASSRTSLQQFF. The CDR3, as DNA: TGTGCCAGCAGCCGGACTAGTTTACAGCAGTTCTTC.